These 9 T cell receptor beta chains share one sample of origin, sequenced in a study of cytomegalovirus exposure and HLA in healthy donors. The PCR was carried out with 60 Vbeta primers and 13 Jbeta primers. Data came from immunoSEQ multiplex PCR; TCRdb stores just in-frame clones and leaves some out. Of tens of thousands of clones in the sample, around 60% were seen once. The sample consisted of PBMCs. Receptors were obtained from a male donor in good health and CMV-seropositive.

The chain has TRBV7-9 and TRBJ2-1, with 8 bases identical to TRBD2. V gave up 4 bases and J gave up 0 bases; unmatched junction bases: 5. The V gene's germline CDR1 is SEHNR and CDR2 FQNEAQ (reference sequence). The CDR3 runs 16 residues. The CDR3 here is CASSSGRGSSYNEQFF. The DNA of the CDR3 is TGTGCCAGCAGCTCCGGGAGGGGAAGCTCCTACAATGAGCAGTTCTTC.

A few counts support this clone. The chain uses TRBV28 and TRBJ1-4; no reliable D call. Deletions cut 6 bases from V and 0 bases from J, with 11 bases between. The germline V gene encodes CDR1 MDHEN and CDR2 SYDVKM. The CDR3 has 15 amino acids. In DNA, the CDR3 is TGTGCCAGCAGCTCTCCAGGTGCAACTAATGAAAAACTGTTTTTT. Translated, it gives CASSSPGATNEKLFF.

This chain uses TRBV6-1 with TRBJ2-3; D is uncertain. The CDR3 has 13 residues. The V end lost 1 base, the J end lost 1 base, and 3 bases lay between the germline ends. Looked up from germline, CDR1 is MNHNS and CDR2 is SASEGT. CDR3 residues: CASSEVGTDTQYF. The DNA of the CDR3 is TGTGCCAGCAGTGAAGTCGGCACAGATACGCAGTATTTT.

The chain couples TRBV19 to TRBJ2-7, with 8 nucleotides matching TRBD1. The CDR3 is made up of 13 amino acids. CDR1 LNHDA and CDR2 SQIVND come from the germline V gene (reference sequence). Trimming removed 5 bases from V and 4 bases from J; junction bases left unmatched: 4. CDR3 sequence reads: CASSPGQAYEQYF. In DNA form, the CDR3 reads TGTGCCAGTAGTCCGGGACAGGCGTACGAGCAGTACTTC.

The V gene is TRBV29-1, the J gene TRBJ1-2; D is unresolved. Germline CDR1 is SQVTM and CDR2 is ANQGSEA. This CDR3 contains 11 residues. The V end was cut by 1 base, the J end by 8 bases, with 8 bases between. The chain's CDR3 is CSVEAGVGYTF. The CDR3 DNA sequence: TGCAGCGTTGAAGCCGGGGTGGGCTACACCTTC.

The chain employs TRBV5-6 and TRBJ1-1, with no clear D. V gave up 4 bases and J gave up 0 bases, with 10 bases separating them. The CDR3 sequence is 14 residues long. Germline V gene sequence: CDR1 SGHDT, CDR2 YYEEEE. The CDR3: CASSRYPMNTEAFF. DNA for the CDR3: TGTGCCAGCAGCAGATACCCTATGAACACTGAAGCTTTCTTT.

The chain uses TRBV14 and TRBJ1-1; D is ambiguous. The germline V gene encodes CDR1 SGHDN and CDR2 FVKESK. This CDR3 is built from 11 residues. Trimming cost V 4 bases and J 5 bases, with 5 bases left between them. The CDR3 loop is CASSRLTEAFF. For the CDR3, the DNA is TGTGCCAGCAGCCGTCTAACTGAAGCTTTCTTT.

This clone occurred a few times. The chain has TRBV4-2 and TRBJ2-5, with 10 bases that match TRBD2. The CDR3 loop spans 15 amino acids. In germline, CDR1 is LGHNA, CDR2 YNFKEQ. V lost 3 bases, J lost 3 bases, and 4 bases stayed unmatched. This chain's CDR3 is CASSQGGLAEETQYF. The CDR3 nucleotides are TGTGCCAGCAGCCAGGGTGGACTAGCGGAAGAGACCCAGTACTTC.

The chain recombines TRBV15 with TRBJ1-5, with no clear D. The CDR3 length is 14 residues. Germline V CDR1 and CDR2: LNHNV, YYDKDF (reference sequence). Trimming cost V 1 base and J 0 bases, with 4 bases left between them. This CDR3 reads CATSRGVSNQPQHF. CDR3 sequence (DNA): TGTGCCACCAGCAGAGGAGTTAGCAATCAGCCCCAGCATTTT.